The 18 T cell receptor beta chains below come from one sample, sequenced in a study of blood T cell repertoires in COVID-19. Profiled with immunoSEQ multiplex PCR; TCRdb holds only in-frame clones, not every one. The data show some 200,000 clones, about 80% seen once. Sequenced sample: PBMCs or T cells enriched from blood (not recorded which). The receptors here all came from a man aged 40-49 years who had recovered from COVID-19.

V is TRBV19 and J is TRBJ1-4; D gene uncertain. Germline V gives CDR1 LNHDA, CDR2 SQIVND (reference sequence). The CDR3 loop spans 14 amino acids. V was trimmed by 6 bases and J by 6 bases, leaving 14 bases between them. In DNA form, the CDR3 reads TGTGCCAGTAGGGCGGGATTGCTACATGAAAAACTGTTTTTT. Translated, it gives CASRAGLLHEKLFF.

The chain couples TRBV10-2 to TRBJ2-6; D gene unclear. CDR3 size: 15 residues. In germline, CDR1 is WSHSY, CDR2 SAAADI. The ends were cut back, 3 bases at V and 0 bases at J, with 6 bases in the middle. The CDR3 here is CASSDGDSGANVLTF. DNA of the CDR3: TGCGCCAGCAGTGACGGAGACTCTGGGGCCAACGTCCTGACTTTC.

This chain joins TRBV28 and TRBJ1-4; 7 positions agree with TRBD1. Germline V CDR1 and CDR2: MDHEN, SYDVKM. The CDR3 length is 14 residues. Trimming removed 3 bases from V and 8 bases from J; junction bases left unmatched: 6. The CDR3 bases are TGTGCCAGCAGTTTTCGACAGGGTAGAGAAAAACTGTTTTTT. Translating it yields CASSFRQGREKLFF.

The V gene is TRBV9, the J gene TRBJ1-2; TRBD1 aligns across 7 bases. Trimming cost V 4 bases and J 4 bases; bases outside gene matches: 7. The CDR3 is 14 amino acids. The germline V gene has CDR1 SGDLS and CDR2 YYNGEE. The CDR3 DNA is TGTGCCAGCAGCCCTCTGACAGGGACCTATGGCTACACCTTC. This sequence encodes CASSPLTGTYGYTF.

The chain couples TRBV16 to TRBJ1-2; D is unclear. V lost 3 bases, J lost 6 bases, and 17 bases lay in between. The germline gives CDR1 KGHSY, CDR2 FQNENV. CDR3 size: 15 residues. CDR3: CASSHHMPQVDGYTF. The CDR3 nucleotides read TGTGCCAGCAGCCACCACATGCCGCAGGTCGATGGCTACACCTTC.

This clone was observed a few times. The rearrangement links TRBV18 to TRBJ1-1; 8 bases line up with TRBD1. The V gene end was trimmed by 1 base and the J gene end by 6 bases; junction bases not matched to a gene: 10. This CDR3 has 16 residues. The germline CDR1 and CDR2 sequences are KGHSH and LQKENI. This CDR3 is CASSPLKNGQGSEAFF. CDR3 coding DNA: TGTGCCAGCTCACCACTGAAGAACGGACAGGGATCTGAAGCTTTCTTT.

V is TRBV11-2 and J is TRBJ1-1, with a tentative D call TRBD1 (6 bases). CDR3 length: 13 amino acids. Trimming left V 5 bases short and J 7 bases short, with 14 bases between. Germline V CDR1 and CDR2: SGHAT, FQNNGV. The CDR3, as DNA: TGTGCCAGCAGCCAAGACAGGCGCAGTGAAGCTTTCTTT. Translated: CASSQDRRSEAFF.

The chain couples TRBV5-1 to TRBJ1-1, with D possibly matching TRBD1 (6 bases). Trimming cost V 5 bases and J 0 bases, with 14 bases left between them. The CDR3 length is 15 residues. CDR1 SGHRS and CDR2 YFSETQ come from the germline V gene. The CDR3 DNA reads as TGCGCCAGCAGTGCAGGGGCAGGGCTGAACACTGAAGCTTTCTTT. Translating it yields CASSAGAGLNTEAFF.

The chain's CDR3 is CASRQGTHYGYTF. In DNA, the CDR3 is TGTGCCAGCAGACAGGGGACCCACTATGGCTACACCTTC. The chain links TRBV28 to TRBJ1-2, with TRBD1 identical over 7 bases. This CDR3 contains 13 residues. The germline V gene has CDR1 MDHEN and CDR2 SYDVKM. V dropped 6 bases and J dropped 3; count of bases not matched to a gene: 4.

This clone turned up a few times. The chain employs TRBV7-8 and TRBJ2-1, with 9 bases aligning to TRBD2. Trimming took 1 base from V and 7 from J; bases not matched to a gene: 5. Germline CDR1 SGHVS, CDR2 FQNEAQ. The CDR3 length is 15 residues. CDR3 residues: CASSLERGAPNEQFF. The DNA of the CDR3 is TGTGCCAGCAGCTTAGAGCGGGGGGCTCCTAATGAGCAGTTCTTC.

The V and J genes are TRBV29-1 and TRBJ1-1, with D tentatively TRBD1 (5 bases). The ends were cut back, 6 bases at V and 1 base at J, with 15 bases in the middle. The germline V gene has CDR1 SQVTM and CDR2 ANQGSEA. The CDR3 is made up of 14 amino acids. The CDR3 DNA sequence: TGCAGCGTGCAGGGAGGTAGCACGAACACTGAAGCTTTCTTT. Its protein product is CSVQGGSTNTEAFF.

V is TRBV6-5 and J is TRBJ1-6; 9 nucleotides match TRBD1. V lost 5 bases to trimming and J lost 8 bases; unmatched junction nucleotides: 7. The CDR3 sequence is 15 residues long. Germline V CDR1 and CDR2: MNHEY, SVGAGI. CDR3 coding DNA: TGTGCCAGCAGTAACTTACAGGGGGCCGATTCACCCCTCCACTTT. It encodes CASSNLQGADSPLHF.

V gene TRBV3-1 (or the pseudogene TRBV3-2) combines with J gene TRBJ1-4; no reliable D call. The V end was cut by 6 bases, the J end by 3 bases, with 11 bases between. CDR3 length: 14 amino acids. CDR1 and CDR2 (germline): LGHDT, YNNKEL (reference sequence). The CDR3, as DNA: TGTGCCAGCAGTCTTAGTATGGCTAATGAAAAACTGTTTTTT. Translated: CASSLSMANEKLFF.

The chain is built from TRBV19 and TRBJ1-1; D is perhaps TRBD1 (6 bases). V lost 4 bases to trimming and J lost 0 bases, with 15 bases between them. The CDR3 covers 16 residues. CDR1 LNHDA and CDR2 SQIVND come from the germline V gene (reference sequence). Here the CDR3 DNA reads TGTGCCAGTAGTACACCTGGGACAACCTTGAACACTGAAGCTTTCTTT. Its translation is CASSTPGTTLNTEAFF.

This sequence joins TRBV7-6 and TRBJ2-2; 12 bases fit TRBD1. J was trimmed by 5 bases and V by 0 bases; bases with no gene match: 4. Germline CDR1 is SGHVS and CDR2 is FNYEAQ. The CDR3 contains 17 residues. CDR3 amino acids: CASSLAAGQGATGELFF. The CDR3 nucleotides read TGTGCCAGCAGCTTAGCTGCGGGACAGGGGGCTACCGGGGAGCTGTTTTTT.

In this sample, this clone turned up once. This chain connects TRBV4-3 to TRBJ2-5; TRBD1 matches at 10 bases. Germline values: CDR1 LGHNA, CDR2 YSLEER. The CDR3 totals 17 residues. The J segment lost 5 bases and the V segment lost 1 base, leaving 10 bases of the junction unmatched. The CDR3 protein is CASSQGADRGLRETQYF. CDR3 in DNA: TGCGCCAGCAGCCAAGGGGCCGACAGGGGGCTCAGGGAGACCCAGTACTTC.

V and J are TRBV7-9 and TRBJ1-3, with D possibly TRBD1 on 6 matching bases. Trimming took off 5 bases at V and 0 bases at J, with 11 bases between the two ends. CDR3 length equals 15 residues. From germline, CDR1 is SEHNR and CDR2 FQNEAQ (reference sequence). For the CDR3, the DNA is TGTGCCAGCAGCCCGGACAGTTCCTCTGGAAACACCATATATTTT. Protein sequence: CASSPDSSSGNTIYF.

The rearrangement links TRBV2 to TRBJ2-7; 10 bases match TRBD2. The CDR3 is 17 residues long. Per germline, CDR1 SNHLY and CDR2 FYNNEI. V shed 6 bases, J shed 2 bases, and the junction held 13 bases outside the gene matches. CDR3 bases: TGTGCCAGCAGGTGGATGCTTGCGAGCGGGGGGGCCTACGAGCAGTACTTC. Translation: CASRWMLASGGAYEQYF.